This entry is about one TCR beta chain. This receptor's antigen is unknown. One base away there is no much larger clone; base qualities are not given. Within the sample, other DNA sequences also encode this same CDR3. Preparation of the library involved the immunoSEQ multiplex PCR assay. The source study handled its data this way. A statistical classification framework was developed to diagnose cytomegalovirus status using the catalog of TCR beta chain sequences. TCRdb stores this immuneACCESS table with in-frame sequences only. Part of the clones is absent; in the studies checked, under half of the shortfall reflects unresolved V genes, and no reason is known for the rest. V, J and clone size derive from that table, while D and trimming were established from the DNA sequence. Within this sample are tens of thousands of clones, with roughly 94% of them counted one time only. The top ten hold roughly 6.6% of the sample.

The data originate from a study of cytomegalovirus exposure and HLA in healthy donors (dated by TCRdb to 2017 to 2019). Describing the broader study: According to a later analysis, one platform produced both the roughly 120 validation repertoires and the 666 repertoires of the first cohort. Along with the approximately 650-subject first cohort, a separate validation cohort of over 90 different subjects was used. The study aimed to test whether cataloging public T cell receptors could reveal signatures of past pathogen exposure. To predict cytomegalovirus infection status, the study combined high-throughput TCR immunosequencing, statistical association of individual TCRs with disease status, and machine learning.

Clipping removes 4 bases from V and 6 bases from J, with 3 as the unmatched junction base count. Spanning cysteine to phenylalanine, the CDR3 consists of 15 amino acids. The kept DNA is CDR3 alone, 45 bases in frame from the first base. CDR1 and CDR2, per the germline V gene, are SGHRS and YFSETQ. Separate from the approximately 700-subject first cohort, the validation cohort of 120 subjects was the group to which the donors belonged. Overall results and qualifications from the work: The classifier was reported to diagnose cytomegalovirus status with high specificity and sensitivity in both the original cohort and the validation cohort. A total of some 180 TCR beta chains were listed by the study as associated with cytomegalovirus. Most TCR sequences were observed very rarely across donors, whereas some public TCRs were present in many individuals. A later analysis had no HLA typing for the validation cohort, so co-occurrence there was scored across all 120 repertoires. The authors suggested that the approach could potentially be extended to other disease states and immunological phenotypes. Subsequent analysis determined that TCRs grouped into clusters in the first cohort also showed a tendency toward co-occurrence across the roughly 110 validation repertoires, and roughly 95% of cluster scores exceeded 0. A few of the identified cytomegalovirus-associated TCR beta chains were confirmed in vitro to be specific for cytomegalovirus antigens.

This clonotype originated in a woman younger than 35 in good health and CMV-seropositive. Sequencing was performed on PBMCs. This sequence uses TRBV5-1 and TRBJ2-1; 14 middle bases align to TRBD2. CDR3 loop: CASSPGLAGANEQFF. The nucleotide sequence is given as TGCGCCAGCAGCCCGGGACTAGCGGGGGCCAATGAGCAGTTCTTC. Reference TRBV5-1 and TRBJ2-1 proteins supply the regions before and after the CDR3; the full variable domain is: KAGVTQTPRYLIKTRGQQVTLSCSPISGHRSVSWYQQTPGQGLQFLFEYFSETQRNKGNFPGRFSGRQFSNSRSEMNVSTLELGDSALYLCASSPGLAGANEQFFGPGTRLTVL.